A selection of T cell receptor beta chains follows, all from one sample in a study of blood T cell repertoires in COVID-19. The data were produced by immunoSEQ multiplex PCR, yet TCRdb's version contains in-frame clones alone and is incomplete. The sample records fewer than 700,000 clones, around nine tenths being singletons. Sequencing was performed on peripheral blood. The receptors come from a woman aged 45-59 years with COVID-19, enrolled during active disease. The CDR3 runs from the conserved cysteine through the conserved F or W. The D gene is left open where the match is weak. Clone size is given for some rows only: seen once, a few or many times, or a class if the clone is expanded.

V gene	D gene	J gene	clone size	CDR3 protein	CDR3 DNA
TRBV5-8	NA	TRBJ1-5	NA	CASSLRGDQPQHF	TGTGCCAGCAGCTTGCGGGGGGATCAGCCCCAGCATTTT
TRBV7-6	NA	TRBJ1-6	NA	CASSLSLAGSNSPLHF	TGTGCCAGCAGCTTATCCCTGGCAGGCAGTAATTCACCCCTCCACTTT
TRBV6-5	TRBD2	TRBJ2-7	once	CASGTSDDYEQYF	TGTGCCAGTGGGACTAGCGATGACTACGAGCAGTACTTC
TRBV19	NA	TRBJ1-5	few	CASSLTHSGTLDQPQHF	TGTGCCAGTAGTTTAACCCATTCAGGAACACTGGATCAGCCCCAGCATTTT
TRBV3-1/TRBV3-2	TRBD1	TRBJ2-7	NA	CASSPLSGTGAEQYF	TGTGCCAGCAGCCCTCTATCCGGGACAGGGGCCGAGCAGTACTTC
TRBV19	TRBD1	TRBJ1-1	NA	CASQGPNTEAFF	TGTGCCTCACAGGGGCCGAACACTGAAGCTTTCTTT
TRBV6-5	TRBD1	TRBJ1-1	NA	CASSTTGLGTEAFF	TGTGCCAGCAGCACGACAGGGTTGGGGACTGAAGCTTTCTTT
TRBV6-1	TRBD2	TRBJ2-1	NA	CASSDDRTSGGDNEQFF	TGTGCCAGCAGTGATGACCGGACTAGCGGGGGGGACAATGAGCAGTTCTTC
TRBV11-2	TRBD1	TRBJ1-4	NA	CASSWGTGIGEKLFF	TGTGCCAGCAGCTGGGGGACAGGGATAGGTGAAAAACTGTTTTTT
TRBV18	NA	TRBJ1-4	NA	CASSLRQATNEKLFF	TGTGCCAGCTCACTTCGTCAGGCAACTAATGAAAAACTGTTTTTT
TRBV30	TRBD2	TRBJ2-1	NA	CAWSVLGLAGGTPRYNEQFF	TGTGCCTGGAGTGTACTAGGGCTAGCGGGGGGAACCCCCAGGTACAATGAGCAGTTCTTC
TRBV3-1/TRBV3-2	NA	TRBJ2-3	once	CASSQELRASTDTQYF	TGTGCCAGCAGCCAAGAACTCCGTGCTAGCACAGATACGCAGTATTTT
TRBV27	TRBD1	TRBJ1-2	NA	CASSLGQGGGYTF	TGTGCCAGCAGTTTGGGACAGGGAGGGGGCTACACCTTC
TRBV19	NA	TRBJ2-7	NA	CASTAAIRGEQYF	TGTGCCAGTACGGCGGCTATACGTGGCGAGCAGTACTTC